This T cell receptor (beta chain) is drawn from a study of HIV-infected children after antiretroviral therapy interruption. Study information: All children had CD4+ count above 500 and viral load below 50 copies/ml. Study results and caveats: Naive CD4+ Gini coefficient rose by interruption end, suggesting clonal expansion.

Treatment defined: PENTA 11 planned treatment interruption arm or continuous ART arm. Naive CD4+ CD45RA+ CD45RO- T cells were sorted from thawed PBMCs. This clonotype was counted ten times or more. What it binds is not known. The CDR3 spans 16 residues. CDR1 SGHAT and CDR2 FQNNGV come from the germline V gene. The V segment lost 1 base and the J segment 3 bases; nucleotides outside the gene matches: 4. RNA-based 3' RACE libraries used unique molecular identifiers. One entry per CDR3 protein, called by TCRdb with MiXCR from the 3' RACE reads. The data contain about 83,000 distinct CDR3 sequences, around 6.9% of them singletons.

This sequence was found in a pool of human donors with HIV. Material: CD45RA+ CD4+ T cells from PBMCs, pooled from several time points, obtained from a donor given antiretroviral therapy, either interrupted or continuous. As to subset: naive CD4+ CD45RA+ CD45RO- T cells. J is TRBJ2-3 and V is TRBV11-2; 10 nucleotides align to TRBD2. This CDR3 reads CASSLALAGETDTQYF. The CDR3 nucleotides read TGTGCCAGCAGCTTAGCGCTAGCGGGGGAGACAGATACGCAGTATTTT.